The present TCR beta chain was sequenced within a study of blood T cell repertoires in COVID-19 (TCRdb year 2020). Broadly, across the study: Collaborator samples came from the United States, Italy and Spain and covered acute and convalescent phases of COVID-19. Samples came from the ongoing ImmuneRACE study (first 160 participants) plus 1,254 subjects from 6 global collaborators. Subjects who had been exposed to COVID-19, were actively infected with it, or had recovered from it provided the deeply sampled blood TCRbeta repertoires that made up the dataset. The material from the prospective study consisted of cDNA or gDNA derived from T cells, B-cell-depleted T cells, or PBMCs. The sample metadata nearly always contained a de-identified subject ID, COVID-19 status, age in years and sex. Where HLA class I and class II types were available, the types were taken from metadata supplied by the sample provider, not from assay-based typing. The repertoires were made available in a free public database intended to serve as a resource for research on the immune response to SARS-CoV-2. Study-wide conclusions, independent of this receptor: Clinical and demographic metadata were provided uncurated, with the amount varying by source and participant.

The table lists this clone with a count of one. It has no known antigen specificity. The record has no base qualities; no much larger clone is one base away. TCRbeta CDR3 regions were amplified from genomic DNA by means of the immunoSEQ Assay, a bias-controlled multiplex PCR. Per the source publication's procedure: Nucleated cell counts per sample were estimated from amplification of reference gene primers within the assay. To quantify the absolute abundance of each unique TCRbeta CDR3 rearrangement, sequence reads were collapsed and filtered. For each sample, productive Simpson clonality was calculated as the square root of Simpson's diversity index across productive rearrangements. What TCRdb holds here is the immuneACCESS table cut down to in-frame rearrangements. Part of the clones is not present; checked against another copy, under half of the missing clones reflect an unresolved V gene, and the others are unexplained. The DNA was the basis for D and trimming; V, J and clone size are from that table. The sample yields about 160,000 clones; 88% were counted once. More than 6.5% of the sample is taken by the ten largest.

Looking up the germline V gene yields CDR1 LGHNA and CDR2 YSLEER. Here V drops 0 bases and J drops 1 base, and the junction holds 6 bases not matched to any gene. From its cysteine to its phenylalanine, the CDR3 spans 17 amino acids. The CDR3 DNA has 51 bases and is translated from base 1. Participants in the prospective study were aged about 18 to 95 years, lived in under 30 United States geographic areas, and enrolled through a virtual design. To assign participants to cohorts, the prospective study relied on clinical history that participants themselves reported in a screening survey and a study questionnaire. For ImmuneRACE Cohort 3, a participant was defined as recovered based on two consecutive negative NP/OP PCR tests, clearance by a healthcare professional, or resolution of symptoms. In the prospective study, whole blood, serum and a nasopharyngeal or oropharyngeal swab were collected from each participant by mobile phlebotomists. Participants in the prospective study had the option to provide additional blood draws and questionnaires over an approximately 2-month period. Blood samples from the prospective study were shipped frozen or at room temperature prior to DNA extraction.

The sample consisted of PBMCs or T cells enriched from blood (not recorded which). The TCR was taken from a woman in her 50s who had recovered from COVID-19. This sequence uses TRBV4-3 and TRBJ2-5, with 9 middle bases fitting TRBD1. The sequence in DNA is TGCGCCAGCAGCCAAGAGGCGACAGGGGGGTTCCAAGAGACCCAGTACTTC. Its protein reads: CASSQEATGGFQETQYF.